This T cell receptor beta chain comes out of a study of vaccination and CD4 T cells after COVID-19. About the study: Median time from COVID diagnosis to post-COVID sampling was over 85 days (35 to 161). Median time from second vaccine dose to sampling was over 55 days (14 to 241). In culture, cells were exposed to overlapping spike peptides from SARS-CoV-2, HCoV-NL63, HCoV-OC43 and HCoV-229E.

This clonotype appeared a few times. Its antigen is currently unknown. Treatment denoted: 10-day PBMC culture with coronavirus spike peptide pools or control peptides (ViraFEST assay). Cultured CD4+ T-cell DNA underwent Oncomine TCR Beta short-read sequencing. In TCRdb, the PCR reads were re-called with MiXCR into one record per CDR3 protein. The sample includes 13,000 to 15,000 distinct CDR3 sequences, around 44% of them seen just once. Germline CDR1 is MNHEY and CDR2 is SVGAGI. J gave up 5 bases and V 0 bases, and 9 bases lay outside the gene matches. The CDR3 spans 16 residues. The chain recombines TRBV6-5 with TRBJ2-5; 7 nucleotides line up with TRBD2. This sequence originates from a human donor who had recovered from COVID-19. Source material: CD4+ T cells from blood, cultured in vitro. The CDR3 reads CASSYSISRGGETQYF. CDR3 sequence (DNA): TGTGCCAGCAGTTACTCGATCTCCCGGGGAGGGGAGACCCAGTACTTC.